This paragraph reports one T cell receptor (beta chain). It lacks a known antigen. The data were taken from a study of CXCR3-negative and CXCR3-positive naive CD8 T cells (dated by TCRdb to the late 2010s). The study in broad terms: In total, some 130 million TRB reads were obtained, or roughly 1.5 +/- 0.3 million reads per library. Diversity and physicochemical repertoire analyses covered some eleven donors pooled from two independent experiments. For the TRBV-TRBJ cluster analysis, the naive subsets came from 5 or 6 donors, while the memory cells came from 3 donors.

Measured from the cysteine to the phenylalanine, the CDR3 is 12 residues long. No DNA was logged. The germline V gene specifies SQVTM as CDR1 and ANQGSEA as CDR2. Overall results and qualifications from the work: Naive CXCR3-negative and CXCR3-positive cells from the same donor showed similar TRBV-TRBJ usage, whereas memory cells showed distinct patterns. Compared with CXCR3-negative naive cells, CXCR3-positive naive cells had TRB CDR3s with higher hydrophobicity (lower Kidera factor 4), lower energy, and higher strength and volume indices. Because surface CD5, which is linked to self-reactivity in mice, was comparable between the naive subsets, TCR interaction strength was also inferred from the physicochemical properties of TRB CDR3s. Freshly isolated PBMCs were used for most assays because CXCR3 expression went down partially after cryopreservation. Comparably high repertoire diversity was found in both naive subsets, whereas much lower repertoire diversity was found in memory CD8+ T cells.

For every CD8+ T cell subset, under 350,000 cells were flow-sorted straight into RLT lysis buffer, and each subset was sorted in triplicate. Naive CD8+ T cells were defined stringently as CD45RO-CCR7+CD27+CD95- to exclude memory contaminants. Peripheral blood mononuclear cells were isolated from buffy coats using standard density gradient centrifugation. Naive CXCR3-negative and CXCR3-positive CD8+ T cells were flow-sorted using a FACSAria III. An RNeasy Mini Kit was used to extract total RNA from the sorted cells. The sequencer listed for this sample is NextSeq 550. The Human TCR Profiling Kit (MiLaboratory) was used to make UMI-labeled 5' RACE TRB cDNA libraries. The full amount of extracted RNA was used for cDNA synthesis, and the full amount of resulting cDNA was used for PCR amplification. Libraries were prepared in parallel using an identical number of PCR cycles. In the source study's methods: About 50,000 +/- 10,000 unique UMI-labeled TRB cDNA molecules per library were extracted with MIGEC and MiXCR, with at least two reads per UMI required. Each library averaged roughly 36,000 +/- 9,600 functional in-frame TRB CDR3 nucleotide clonotypes without stop codons. After downsampling to 5000 UMI-labeled TRB molecules per sample, diversity metrics such as normalized Shannon-Wiener and Chao1 were calculated in VDJtools. VDJtools computed clonotype-size-weighted physicochemical properties of the central five CDR3 residues: interaction energy, strength, volume and Kidera factor 4. TCRdb reprocessed the reads; each CDR3 protein sequence makes one entry, and DNA is unavailable. These V and J calls derive from TCRdb rather than the authors' analysis. The sample table includes 5,000 to 6,500 distinct CDR3 sequences. 2% to 2.5% of the sample lies in the top ten.

This sequence uses TRBV29-1 and TRBJ1-2. The clonotype comes from a human donor in good health. Some clones in this sample may be carry-over from other donors' samples. The sequenced sample consisted of naive CXCR3- CD8+ T cells from blood. This sample's cell subset or site label indicates: CD45RO-CCR7+CD27+CD95- naive CD8+ T cells lacking CXCR3 (TNR3-). The CDR3 region has the sequence CSVLGNNYGYTF. Reference TRBV29-1 and TRBJ1-2 genes cover what lies past the CDR3, so the full variable domain is SAVISQKPSRDICQRGTSLTIQCQVDSQVTMMFWYRQQPGQSLTLIATANQGSEATYESGFVIDKFPISRPNLTFSTLTVSNMSPEDSSIYLCSVLGNNYGYTFGSGTRLTVV.